This TCR beta chain was captured by sequencing in a study of Tregs in tolerant kidney transplant recipients. Per the germline V gene, CDR1 is SGHTA and CDR2 is FQGNSA. Trimming stripped 5 bases from V and 0 bases from J, with 11 bases between. The CDR3 is 15 residues long. Generated by immunoSEQ multiplex PCR, the TCRdb table keeps only in-frame clones and is missing some. The table records fewer than 100,000 clones, 90% to 95% of them present only once. This specimen consisted of CD4+ T cells from blood, obtained before the transplant. This chain uses TRBV7-2 with TRBJ1-3, with a possible D match to TRBD1 (6 bases). This receptor was obtained from a human donor who received a combined kidney and bone marrow transplant. The CDR3 loop is CASSPDSLSGNTIYF. As DNA, the CDR3 is TGTGCCAGCAGCCCGGACAGTCTCTCTGGAAACACCATATATTTT.